The 16 T cell receptor beta chains given below trace back to one sample, sequenced in a study of shared clonotypes between healthy human individuals. The repertoire was sequenced with immunoSEQ multiplex PCR; TCRdb's copy has only in-frame clones and lacks some. The sample has over a million clones, more than 95% seen once. Sequences were obtained from naive CD4+ T cells sorted from blood. Stated subset: CD45RA+ positively selected. The source of these receptors is a man aged 25 to 40 in good health.

The gene calls are TRBV6-1 and TRBJ1-4; D not resolved. The length of the CDR3 is 11 residues. Germline V gives CDR1 MNHNS, CDR2 SASEGT. Trimming pared 1 base from V and 16 bases from J, leaving 10 bases between. The CDR3 loop is CASSEEGRRFF. CDR3 sequence (DNA): TGTGCCAGCAGTGAAGAGGGCCGGCGGTTTTTT.

Only one count was recorded for this clone. The rearrangement joins TRBV10-3 to TRBJ2-3, with TRBD2 matching 9 bases. Losses at the gene ends were 9 bases for V and 5 bases for J; bases not matched to a gene: 15. Germline lookup yields CDR1 ENHRY and CDR2 SYGVKD. This CDR3 is built from 16 residues. Here the CDR3 reads CAIRRTSEVPGDTQYF. CDR3 coding DNA: TGTGCCATAAGGCGGACTAGCGAGGTGCCGGGAGATACGCAGTATTTT.

This sequence joins TRBV5-1 and TRBJ2-1, with D unresolved. The CDR3 extends over 16 amino acids. CDR1 SGHRS and CDR2 YFSETQ come from the germline V gene. Deletions cut 4 bases from V and 4 bases from J, with 18 bases between. CDR3 loop: CASSGSGGSFYNEQFF. The CDR3, as DNA: TGCGCCAGCAGCGGCTCAGGCGGCTCCTTTTACAATGAGCAGTTCTTC.

This sequence joins TRBV27 and TRBJ2-7, with 7 positions matching TRBD1. V was pared by 3 bases and J by 7 bases, with 9 bases of the junction left unmatched. The CDR3 is 14 residues long. The germline gives CDR1 MNHEY, CDR2 SMNVEV (reference sequence). CDR3 protein: CASSFRDRPGEQYF. As DNA, the CDR3 is TGTGCCAGCAGTTTCCGGGACAGACCTGGAGAGCAGTACTTC.

The rearrangement uses TRBV9 and TRBJ2-7; 14 nucleotides align to TRBD2. This CDR3 is 16 amino acids long. Germline CDR1 is SGDLS and CDR2 is YYNGEE. J gave up 3 bases and V 3 bases, and 5 bases lay outside the gene matches. In DNA, the CDR3 is TGTGCCAGCAGCGGCCCGGGACTAGCGGGAGTCTACGAGCAGTACTTC. It codes for CASSGPGLAGVYEQYF.

The genes are TRBV30 and TRBJ1-6; 9 bases align to TRBD1. This CDR3 contains 16 residues. Germline lookup yields CDR1 GTSNPN and CDR2 SVGIG (reference sequence). J was trimmed by 7 bases and V by 3 bases; bases with no gene match: 10. CDR3 amino acids: CAWSTGGGRRNSPLHF. DNA of the CDR3: TGTGCCTGGAGCACAGGGGGCGGACGAAGGAATTCACCCCTCCACTTT.

The chain has TRBV2 and TRBJ2-7; D might be TRBD1 (6 bases). The V end was cut by 6 bases, the J end by 1 base, with 13 bases between. This CDR3 is built from 14 residues. CDR1 SNHLY and CDR2 FYNNEI come from the germline V gene. The CDR3 reads CASRTDSYSYEQYF. The CDR3, as DNA: TGTGCCAGCAGGACGGACAGTTATTCCTACGAGCAGTACTTC.

Written as DNA, the CDR3 is TGTGCCAGCACCTTAACAGGGGGCAATCAGCCCCAGCATTTT. This gives the protein CASTLTGGNQPQHF. V usage is TRBV2 and J usage is TRBJ1-5; 7 bases line up with TRBD1. Per germline, CDR1 SNHLY and CDR2 FYNNEI. This CDR3 spans 14 amino acids. V lost 7 bases and J lost 2; bases outside the gene matches: 5.

The rearrangement uses TRBV4-1 and TRBJ2-7; TRBD2 matches 7 bases. The length of the CDR3 is 17 residues. With 1 base clipped from V and 2 bases from J, the junction kept 11 bases outside the gene matches. Germline loops: CDR1 MGHRA, CDR2 YSYEKL. The CDR3 sequence: CASSQVPAASGPYEQYF. The CDR3 DNA reads as TGCGCCAGCAGCCAAGTCCCGGCGGCTAGCGGACCCTACGAGCAGTACTTC.

The rearrangement uses TRBV9 and TRBJ1-3, with D possibly matching TRBD1 (5 bases). Germline CDR1 is SGDLS and CDR2 is YYNGEE. V was clipped by 3 bases and J by 3 bases, with 13 bases between them. This CDR3 region has 15 residues. DNA for the CDR3: TGTGCCAGCAGCGCTGGGGGGAAAAATGGAAACACCATATATTTT. It yields the protein CASSAGGKNGNTIYF.

This clone was seen only a few times. The genes are TRBV2 and TRBJ1-2; D is uncertain. V lost 4 bases, J lost 7 bases, and 10 bases lay in between. Germline CDR1 and CDR2: SNHLY and FYNNEI. There are 12 residues in the CDR3. CDR3 nucleotide sequence: TGTGCCAGCAGTGTGAGCACGGTTGGCTACACCTTC. Translated: CASSVSTVGYTF.

The chain carries TRBV7-9 and TRBJ1-5, with a tentative D call TRBD1 (5 bases). The CDR3 has 14 amino acids. Germline CDR1 and CDR2: SEHNR and FQNEAQ (reference sequence). V lost 5 bases, J lost 6 bases, and 14 bases lay in between. CDR3 region: CASSPTGQGQPQHF. CDR3 sequence (DNA): TGTGCCAGCAGCCCAACAGGTCAGGGTCAGCCCCAGCATTTT.

The rearrangement uses TRBV28 and TRBJ2-7; 7 bases are shared with TRBD1. CDR1 MDHEN and CDR2 SYDVKM come from the germline V gene. V lost 4 bases and J lost 3; bases outside the gene matches: 6. The CDR3 runs to 14 residues. The CDR3 nucleotides read TGTGCCAGCAGTTCTGGACAGGAAGTCTACGAGCAGTACTTC. This encodes CASSSGQEVYEQYF.

V gene TRBV7-8 combines with J gene TRBJ1-4, with 9 bases fitting TRBD1. J was trimmed by 7 bases and V by 5 bases; bases with no gene match: 8. CDR3 length equals 15 residues. CDR1 and CDR2 from the germline V gene are SGHVS and FQNEAQ. This chain's CDR3 is CASSTRQGEGEKLFF. The CDR3 bases are TGTGCCAGCAGCACAAGACAGGGGGAGGGTGAAAAACTGTTTTTT.

V is TRBV5-5 and J is TRBJ2-3, with TRBD2 matching 14 bases. Unmatched junction bases numbered 10, after V lost 4 bases and J lost 3 bases. The CDR3 has 18 residues. From germline, CDR1 is SGHKS and CDR2 YYEKEE (reference sequence). CDR3 bases: TGTGCCAGCAGCCCCGGGACTAGCGGGAGTTCGCGTACAGATACGCAGTATTTT. Protein product: CASSPGTSGSSRTDTQYF.

This sequence joins TRBV4-3 and TRBJ1-4; D is ambiguous. Germline CDR1 is LGHNA and CDR2 is YSLEER. The CDR3 totals 15 residues. V was shortened by 0 bases and J by 7 bases, with 12 bases between the two germline ends. The CDR3 loop is CASSQDANPSEKLFF. In DNA, the CDR3 is TGCGCCAGCAGCCAAGATGCTAACCCAAGTGAAAAACTGTTTTTT.